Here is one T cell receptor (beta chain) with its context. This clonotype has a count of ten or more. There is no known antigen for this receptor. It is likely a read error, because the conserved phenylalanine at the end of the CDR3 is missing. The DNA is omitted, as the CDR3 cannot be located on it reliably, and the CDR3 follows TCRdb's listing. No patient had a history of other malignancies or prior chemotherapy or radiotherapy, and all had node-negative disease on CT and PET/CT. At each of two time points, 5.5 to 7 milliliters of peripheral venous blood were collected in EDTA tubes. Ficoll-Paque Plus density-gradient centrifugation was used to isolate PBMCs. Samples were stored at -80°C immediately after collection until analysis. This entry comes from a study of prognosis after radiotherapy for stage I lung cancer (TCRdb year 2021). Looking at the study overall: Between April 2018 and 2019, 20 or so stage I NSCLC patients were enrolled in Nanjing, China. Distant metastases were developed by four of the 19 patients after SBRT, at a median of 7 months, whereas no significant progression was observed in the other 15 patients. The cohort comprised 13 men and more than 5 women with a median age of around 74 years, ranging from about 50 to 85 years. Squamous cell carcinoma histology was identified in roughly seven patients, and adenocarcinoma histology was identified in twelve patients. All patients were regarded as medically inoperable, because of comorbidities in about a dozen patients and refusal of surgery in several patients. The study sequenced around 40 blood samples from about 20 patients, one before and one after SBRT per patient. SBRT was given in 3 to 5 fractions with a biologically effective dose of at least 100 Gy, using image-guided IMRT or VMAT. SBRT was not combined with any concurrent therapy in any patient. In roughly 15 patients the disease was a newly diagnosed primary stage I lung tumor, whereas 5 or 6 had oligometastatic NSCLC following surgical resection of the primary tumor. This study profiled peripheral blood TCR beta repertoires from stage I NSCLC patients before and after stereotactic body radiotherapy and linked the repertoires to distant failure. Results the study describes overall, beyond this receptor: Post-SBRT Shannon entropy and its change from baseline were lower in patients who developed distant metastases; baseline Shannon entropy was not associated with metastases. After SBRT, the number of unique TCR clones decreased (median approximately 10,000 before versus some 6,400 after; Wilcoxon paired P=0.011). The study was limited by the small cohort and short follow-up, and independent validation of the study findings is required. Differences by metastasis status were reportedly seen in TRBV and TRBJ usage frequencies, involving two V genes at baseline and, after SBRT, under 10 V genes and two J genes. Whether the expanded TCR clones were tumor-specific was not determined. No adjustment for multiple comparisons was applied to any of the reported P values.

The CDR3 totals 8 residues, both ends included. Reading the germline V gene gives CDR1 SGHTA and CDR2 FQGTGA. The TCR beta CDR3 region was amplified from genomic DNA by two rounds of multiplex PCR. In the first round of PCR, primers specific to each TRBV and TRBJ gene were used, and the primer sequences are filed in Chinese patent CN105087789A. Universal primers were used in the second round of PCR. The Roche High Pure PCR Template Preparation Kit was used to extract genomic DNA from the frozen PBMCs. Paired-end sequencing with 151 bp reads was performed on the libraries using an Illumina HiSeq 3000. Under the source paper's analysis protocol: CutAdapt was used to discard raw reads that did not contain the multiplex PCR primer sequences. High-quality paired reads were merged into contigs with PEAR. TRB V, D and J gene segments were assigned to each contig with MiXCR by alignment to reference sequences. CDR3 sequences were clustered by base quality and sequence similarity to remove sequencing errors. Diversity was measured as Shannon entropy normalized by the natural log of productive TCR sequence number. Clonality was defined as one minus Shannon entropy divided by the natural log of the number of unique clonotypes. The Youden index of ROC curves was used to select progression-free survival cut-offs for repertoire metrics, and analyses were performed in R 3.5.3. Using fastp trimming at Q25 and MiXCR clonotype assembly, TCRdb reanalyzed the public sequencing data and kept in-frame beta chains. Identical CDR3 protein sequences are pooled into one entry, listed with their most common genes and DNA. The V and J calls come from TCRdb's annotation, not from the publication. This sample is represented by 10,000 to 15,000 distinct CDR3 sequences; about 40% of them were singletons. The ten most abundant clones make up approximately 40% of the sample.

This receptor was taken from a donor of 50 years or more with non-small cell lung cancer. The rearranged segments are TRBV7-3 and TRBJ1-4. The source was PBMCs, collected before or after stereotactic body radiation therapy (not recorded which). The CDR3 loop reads CASSRTIL.